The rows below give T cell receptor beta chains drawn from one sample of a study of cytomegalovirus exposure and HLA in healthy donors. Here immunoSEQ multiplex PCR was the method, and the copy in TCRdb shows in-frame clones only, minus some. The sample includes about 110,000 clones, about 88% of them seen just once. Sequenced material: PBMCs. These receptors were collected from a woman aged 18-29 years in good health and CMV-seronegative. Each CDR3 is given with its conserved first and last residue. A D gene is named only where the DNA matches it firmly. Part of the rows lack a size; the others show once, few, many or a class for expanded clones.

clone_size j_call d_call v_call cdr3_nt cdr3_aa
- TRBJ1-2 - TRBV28 TGTGCCAGCAGCCTTAGGGGCTATGGCTACACCTTC CASSLRGYGYTF
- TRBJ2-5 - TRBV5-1 TGCGCCAGCAGCATGACAGTCATACAAGAGACCCAGTACTTC CASSMTVIQETQYF
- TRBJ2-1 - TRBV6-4 TGTGCCAGCAGTTTCGCGGGAAACAATGAGCAGTTCTTC CASSFAGNNEQFF
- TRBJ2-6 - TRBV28 TGTGCCAGCAGCCCGGGACACTTCTCTGGGGCCAACGTCCTGACTTTC CASSPGHFSGANVLTF
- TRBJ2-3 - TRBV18 TGTGCCAGCTCACCCTCGGGTGGGGCGGAATGGGGCCCAGATACGCAGTATTTT CASSPSGGAEWGPDTQYF
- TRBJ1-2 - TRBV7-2 TGTGCCAGCAGCCCCGCCCGAGTCTTCTATGGCTACACCTTC CASSPARVFYGYTF
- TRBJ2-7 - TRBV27 TGTGCCAGCAGTTCCCAGGGGATTACTTACGAGCAGTACTTC CASSSQGITYEQYF
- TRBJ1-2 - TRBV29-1 TGCAGCGTTGTGTCTAGGACGGACTATCCTAACTATGGCTACACCTTC CSVVSRTDYPNYGYTF
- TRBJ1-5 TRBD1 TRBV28 TGTGCCAGCACTATGAGGCCCGGGACAGCGAATCAGCCCCAGCATTTT CASTMRPGTANQPQHF
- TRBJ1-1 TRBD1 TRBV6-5 TGTGCCAGCAGTTACACCGGGACAGGGCTTGGAGCTTTCTTT CASSYTGTGLGAFF
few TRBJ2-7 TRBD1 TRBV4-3 TGCGCCAGCAGCCAAGGAGTCCCGGGACAGGGACCATACGAGCAGTACTTC CASSQGVPGQGPYEQYF
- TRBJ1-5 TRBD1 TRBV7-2 TGTGCCAGTTCGCAGGGGGCGACGGGTCAGCCCCAGCATTTT CASSQGATGQPQHF
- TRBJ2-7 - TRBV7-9 TGTGCCAGCAGCCCAAAAAGGAGGAGCTCCTACGAGCAGTACTTC CASSPKRRSSYEQYF
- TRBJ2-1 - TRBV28 TGTGCCAGCAGTTTAGGTAATACAGGGCGGAATGAGCAGTTCTTC CASSLGNTGRNEQFF
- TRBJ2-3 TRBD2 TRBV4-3 TGCGCCAGCAGCCAAGATCTAGCGGGAGCCACAGATACGCAGTATTTT CASSQDLAGATDTQYF
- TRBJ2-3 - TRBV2 TGTGCCTCAGGGGGGAGGTTACAGACAGATACGCAGTATTTT CASGGRLQTDTQYF